Listed below are T cell receptor beta chains from one sample, sequenced in a study of shared clonotypes between healthy human individuals. Data came from immunoSEQ multiplex PCR; TCRdb stores just in-frame clones and leaves some out. The sample has some 2.1 million clones, 85% to 95% seen once. The sample taken for sequencing was naive CD8+ T cells sorted from blood. The receptors derive from a man between 18 and 35 years old in good health. Both conserved end residues are part of each CDR3. The order of the fields is V gene, J gene, D gene, clone size, CDR3 protein, CDR3 DNA. The D gene is left open where the match is weak. Size is stated for part of the rows, as once, few or many counts, or as a class when the clone is expanded.

>TRBV9|TRBJ2-1|-|-
CASSVRGASYNEQFF
TGTGCCAGCAGCGTTAGGGGGGCATCCTACAATGAGCAGTTCTTC
>TRBV28|TRBJ2-7|-|once
CASSLSTEDRTSYEQYF
TGTGCCAGCAGTTTAAGTACCGAAGACAGGACCTCCTACGAGCAGTACTTC
>TRBV7-6|TRBJ2-5|TRBD2|-
CASSSRLAGLETQYF
TGTGCCAGCAGCTCCCGACTAGCGGGGTTAGAGACCCAGTACTTC
>TRBV4-1|TRBJ2-5|TRBD1|-
CASSQEESRGIQETQYF
TGCGCCAGCAGCCAAGAGGAGTCCAGGGGGATACAAGAGACCCAGTACTTC
>TRBV9|TRBJ1-2|TRBD1|-
CASSGDRNYGYTF
TGTGCCAGCAGCGGGGACAGGAACTATGGCTACACCTTC
>TRBV25-1|TRBJ1-4|-|-
CATQGWGNEKLFF
TGTGCCACCCAAGGATGGGGTAATGAAAAACTGTTTTTT
>TRBV7-9|TRBJ2-7|TRBD1|-
CASSLAPGQGLYEQYF
TGTGCCAGCAGCTTGGCTCCGGGACAGGGTCTGTACGAGCAGTACTTC
>TRBV4-1|TRBJ2-7|-|-
CASSPKIGGSYEQYF
TGCGCCAGCAGCCCCAAGATAGGAGGCTCCTACGAGCAGTACTTC
>TRBV21-1|TRBJ2-5|-|-
CASSSPGTGAETQYF
TGTGCCAGCAGCAGCCCCGGGACAGGGGCCGAGACCCAGTACTTC
>TRBV7-2|TRBJ2-7|-|-
CASSLGGATYEQYF
TGTGCCAGCAGCTTAGGAGGAGCAACCTACGAGCAGTACTTC